Listed here are 17 T cell receptor beta chains from one sample, sequenced in a study of T cells in Graves' hyperthyroidism and ophthalmopathy. TCR beta CDR3 regions were amplified from RNA transcripts. Researchers ran a first-round RT-PCR on the TCR CDR3 using the HTBI primer set. TCRdb re-called the multiplex PCR reads through MiXCR, storing one row per CDR3 protein. The sample lists roughly 800,000 distinct CDR3 sequences, 38% occurring once. The source material was blood. The receptor source for this set is a man between 18 and 35 years old with Graves' hyperthyroidism.

The chain recombines TRBV19 with TRBJ1-5, with D hard to call. The V end lost 2 bases, the J end lost 0 bases, and 17 bases lay between the germline ends. This CDR3 comprises 18 residues. Germline CDR1 is LNHDA and CDR2 is SQIVND (reference sequence). CDR3 DNA sequence: TGTGCCAGTAGTATATCGGGTGACCGCCGTTATAGCAATCAGCCCCAGCATTTT. This translates into CASSISGDRRYSNQPQHF.

This chain uses TRBV9 with TRBJ1-2, with a tentative D call TRBD1 (6 bases). Per germline, CDR1 SGDLS and CDR2 YYNGEE. The length of the CDR3 is 12 residues. Trimming shortened V by 9 bases and J by 4 bases, and 13 bases separated the two germline ends. The CDR3 bases are TGTGCCACCTCGAGAGGGGGCTATGGCTACACCTTC. Its protein is CATSRGGYGYTF.

This clonotype was recorded at least ten times. This sequence joins TRBV10-3 and TRBJ2-7, with D perhaps TRBD2 (5 bases). Between the trimmed V and J ends, which lost 0 bases and 2 bases, there was a span of 11 bases. The CDR3 totals 15 residues. CDR1 and CDR2 (germline): ENHRY, SYGVKD. The CDR3 loop reads CAISESAVGAYEQYF. The CDR3 coding sequence is TGTGCCATCAGTGAGTCAGCGGTTGGAGCCTACGAGCAGTACTTC.

This clonotype was observed at least ten times. The chain has TRBV25-1 and TRBJ2-5, with D hard to call. Between the trimmed V and J ends, which lost 6 bases and 0 bases, there was a span of 5 bases. The CDR3 runs to 12 residues. Germline-derived CDR1 and CDR2 are MGHDK and SYGVNS. The CDR3 reads CASRQNQETQYF. CDR3 DNA sequence: TGTGCCAGCAGACAGAACCAAGAGACCCAGTACTTC.

This clonotype was observed many times. This chain joins TRBV20-1 and TRBJ2-7; 11 bases align to TRBD2. The V segment lost 6 bases and the J segment 2 bases; nucleotides outside the gene matches: 3. This CDR3 comprises 13 residues. CDR1 and CDR2 from the germline V gene are DFQATT and SNEGSKA (reference sequence). This CDR3 reads CSALGLAAYEQYF. The CDR3 bases are TGCAGTGCCCTGGGACTAGCGGCCTACGAGCAGTACTTC.

There are a few counts of this clonotype. A junction end diverges from the germline sequence, so it may reflect a read error. The V call is TRBV7-9, the J call TRBJ2-7; the match to TRBD1 covers 9 bases. CDR3 size: 17 residues. Germline-derived CDR1 and CDR2 are SEHNR and FQNEAQ (reference sequence). CDR3 nucleotide sequence: TGCGCCAGCAGCCAAGGTGCCCCGGGACAGGGTGGCTACGAGCAGTACTTC. This codes for CASSQGAPGQGGYEQYF.

This clonotype has ten or more counts. The chain has TRBV7-9 and TRBJ2-7; D is undetermined. Trimming stripped 3 bases from V and 0 bases from J, with 6 bases between. Germline V gene sequence: CDR1 SEHNR, CDR2 FQNEAQ (reference sequence). The CDR3 runs 13 residues. In DNA form, the CDR3 reads TGTGCCAGCAGCTTCGGCAGCTCCTACGAGCAGTACTTC. Translated: CASSFGSSYEQYF.

This chain uses TRBV5-1 with TRBJ2-7; 13 bases are a match to TRBD2. The CDR3 covers 16 residues. V gave up 3 bases and J gave up 7 bases; unmatched junction bases: 10. Germline lookup yields CDR1 SGHRS and CDR2 YFSETQ. In DNA form, the CDR3 reads TGCGCCAGCAGCTCTTCCGGGACTAGCGGGAAGAGTGAGCAGTACTTC. This translates into CASSSSGTSGKSEQYF.

This clonotype was observed at least ten times. The CDR3 sequence: CASSFEGPRGEQYF. In nucleotides, the CDR3 is TGCGCCAGCAGCTTCGAGGGGCCGAGGGGCGAGCAGTACTTC. This rearrangement joins TRBV5-1 to TRBJ2-7; D tentatively fits TRBD1 or TRBD2 (5 bases each). The length of the CDR3 is 14 residues. V gave up 2 bases and J gave up 6 bases, with 15 bases separating them. The V gene's germline CDR1 is SGHRS and CDR2 YFSETQ.

There are a few counts of this clonotype. The CDR3 here is CASSWTGGRGNQPQHF. CDR3 DNA: TGTGCCAGCAGTTGGACAGGGGGTAGGGGCAATCAGCCCCAGCATTTT. The chain couples TRBV6-5 to TRBJ1-5, with TRBD1 matching over 10 bases. CDR3 length equals 16 residues. Looked up from germline, CDR1 is MNHEY and CDR2 is SVGAGI. V was clipped by 4 bases and J by 2 bases; unmatched bases: 5.

This clonotype was detected many times. The rearrangement uses TRBV2 and TRBJ1-2; D call uncertain. This CDR3 is 13 amino acids long. CDR1 and CDR2 (germline): SNHLY, FYNNEI. V lost 1 base and J 2 bases, leaving 5 bases between the germline ends. The CDR3 spells CASSEVKNYGYTF. The CDR3 DNA is TGTGCCAGCAGTGAAGTAAAGAACTATGGCTACACCTTC.

Details on this clonotype: A single base separates this from a much larger clone, so it may be a read error. This CDR3 is missing its conserved last phenylalanine or tryptophan, likely due to a read error. CDR3 amino acids: CASNMDDSPQHL. CDR3 in DNA: TGTGCCAGTAACATGGACGACTCTCCCCAGCATCTT. V is TRBV19 and J is TRBJ1-5; D unclear. The CDR3 totals 12 residues. V lost 7 bases, J lost 10 bases, and 14 bases lay in between. Germline loops: CDR1 LNHDA, CDR2 SQIVND (reference sequence).

This clonotype was counted only a few times. This chain uses TRBV14 with TRBJ2-7, with D hard to call. CDR1 is SGHDN, CDR2 FVKESK, per germline. The CDR3 runs to 14 residues. V lost 0 bases and J 2 bases, leaving 8 bases between the germline ends. Written as DNA, the CDR3 is TGTGCCAGCAGCCAAGAAGGGTCGACCTACGAGCAGTACTTC. Residues: CASSQEGSTYEQYF.

V gene TRBV10-3 combines with J gene TRBJ1-1, with no clear D. V was cut by 11 bases and J by 7 bases, with 8 bases left in between. Germline assignment: CDR1 ENHRY and CDR2 SYGVKD. This CDR3 region has 9 residues. The CDR3 region has the DNA TGTGCCCCAGGACTTGAAGCTTTCTTT. As protein: CAPGLEAFF.

This clonotype was observed a few times. The chain joins TRBV7-2 to TRBJ2-2; 12 bases are shared with TRBD2. The CDR3 sequence is 16 residues long. J was trimmed by 4 bases and V by 4 bases; bases with no gene match: 4. In germline, CDR1 is SGHTA, CDR2 FQGNSA. The CDR3 is CASSSGLAGFTGELFF. In DNA, the CDR3 is TGTGCCAGCAGCTCGGGACTAGCGGGTTTCACCGGGGAGCTGTTTTTT.

Points on this clonotype: Since a much larger clone is just one base distant, this may be a read error. Here the CDR3 reads CASSFEGQGGRPQHF. CDR3 nucleotide sequence: TGTGCCAGCAGCTTCGAGGGGCAGGGCGGACGGCCCCAGCATTTT. The chain recombines TRBV7-2 with TRBJ1-5, with a weak D call TRBD1 (5 bases). Per germline, CDR1 SGHTA and CDR2 FQGNSA. Trimming cost V 3 bases and J 9 bases, with 18 bases left between them. CDR3 length: 15 amino acids.

The J gene is TRBJ1-2, the V gene TRBV10-3; tentative D call: TRBD1 (6 bases). From germline, CDR1 is ENHRY and CDR2 SYGVKD. Trimming took off 3 bases at V and 5 bases at J, with 22 bases between the two ends. The CDR3 has 17 residues. Written as DNA, the CDR3 is TGTGCCATCAGTGAAGAGACAGGCCTTTACGGGCGGTATGGCTACACCTTC. Translation gives CAISEETGLYGRYGYTF.